A single sample is the source of the 30 T cell receptor beta chains below, sequenced in a study of shared clonotypes between healthy human individuals. The assay was immunoSEQ multiplex PCR, and TCRdb's table has in-frame clones only and misses some. The sample has under 1,900,000 clones, 98% seen once; the top ten hold under 0.45%. Sequencing was carried out using naive CD4+ T cells sorted from blood. Subset denoted: CD45RA+ positively selected. All receptors come from a young man in good health.

V is TRBV11-2 and J is TRBJ2-7; weak D call: TRBD2 (5 bases). CDR3 size: 11 residues. V was cut by 5 bases and J by 5 bases, with 7 bases left in between. Germline CDR1 is SGHAT and CDR2 is FQNNGV. CDR3 in DNA: TGTGCCAGCAGCCCCGGGGACGAGCAGTACTTC. It is translated as CASSPGDEQYF.

The V and J genes are TRBV7-3 and TRBJ2-1; unclear D gene. This CDR3 region has 13 residues. Germline V lookup: CDR1 SGHTA, CDR2 FQGTGA. The V gene lost 7 bases and the J gene lost 4 bases, with 11 bases spanning the gap. Here the CDR3 DNA reads TGTGCCAGCACCCCTGGTGCTTACAATGAGCAGTTCTTC. Translation: CASTPGAYNEQFF. Full variable domain (outside the CDR3, taken from reference TRBV7-3 and TRBJ2-1): GAGVSQTPSNKVTEKGKYVELRCDPISGHTALYWYRQSLGQGPEFLIYFQGTGAADDSGLPNDRFFAVRPEGSVSTLKIQRTERGDSAVYLCASTPGAYNEQFFGPGTRLTVL.

V and J are TRBV27 and TRBJ1-3; D remains unclear. There are 12 residues in the CDR3. V lost 5 bases and J lost 6, with 8 bases in between. Germline V CDR1 and CDR2: MNHEY, SMNVEV (reference sequence). The CDR3 reads CASSVVENTIYF. DNA of the CDR3: TGTGCCAGCAGTGTGGTGGAAAACACCATATATTTT.

This clone was counted once. The V gene is TRBV28, the J gene TRBJ2-7; 9 nucleotides match TRBD2. Germline V gene lookup returns CDR1 MDHEN and CDR2 SYDVKM. The CDR3 has 15 residues. Trimming removed 6 bases from V and 3 bases from J; junction bases left unmatched: 9. CDR3 DNA: TGTGCCAGCAGCGGCGGGGGGGACAGTTACTACGAGCAGTACTTC. As protein: CASSGGGDSYYEQYF. The complete variable domain, with remaining parts taken from reference TRBV28 and TRBJ2-7, reads DVKVTQSSRYLVKRTGEKVFLECVQDMDHENMFWYRQDPGLGLRLIYFSYDVKMKEKGDIPEGYSVSREKKERFSLILESASTNQTSMYLCASSGGGDSYYEQYFGPGTRLTVT.

This sequence joins TRBV18 and TRBJ2-7; perhaps TRBD1 as D (5 bases). The germline V gene has CDR1 KGHSH and CDR2 LQKENI. V was shortened by 1 base and J by 3 bases, with 13 bases between the two germline ends. CDR3 length equals 15 residues. The CDR3 sequence: CASSPLDIGYYEQYF. The CDR3 region has the DNA TGTGCCAGCTCACCACTGGACATCGGTTACTACGAGCAGTACTTC.

To note about this clone: One end of the junction fails to match germline, which may point to a read error. J is TRBJ2-1 and V is TRBV14; D may be TRBD1 (6 bases). This CDR3 has 13 amino acids. From germline, CDR1 is SGHDN and CDR2 FVKESK. The CDR3 bases are TGTGCCAGCAGCCAAGACAGGGGTATATCGGTACTCTTC. Its translation: CASSQDRGISVLF. Full variable domain (missing parts from reference TRBV14 and TRBJ2-1): EAGVTQFPSHSVIEKGQTVTLRCDPISGHDNLYWYRRVMGKEIKFLLHFVKESKQDESGMPNNRFLAERTGGTYSTLKVQPAELEDSGVYFCASSQDRGISVLFGPGTRLTVL.

The rearrangement uses TRBV10-2 and TRBJ2-2; TRBD2 might be the D (6 bases). Germline assignment: CDR1 WSHSY and CDR2 SAAADI. V lost 8 bases and J 7 bases, leaving 14 bases between the germline ends. CDR3 length: 13 amino acids. As DNA, the CDR3 is TGCGCCAGCGGGACTTTGCAGGGCGGGGAGCTGTTTTTT. It translates to CASGTLQGGELFF.

This clone was found once. The chain uses TRBV27 and TRBJ1-5; D is possibly TRBD1 (6 bases). V dropped 3 bases and J dropped 1 base, with 10 bases sitting between them. CDR1 and CDR2 (germline): MNHEY, SMNVEV (reference sequence). This CDR3 spans 15 amino acids. In DNA form, the CDR3 reads TGTGCCAGCAGTTTTCAGGGGATGAGCAATCAGCCCCAGCATTTT. It codes for CASSFQGMSNQPQHF.

The V and J genes are TRBV2 and TRBJ1-1, with a tentative D call TRBD1 (5 bases). The CDR3 is 13 residues long. From germline, CDR1 is SNHLY and CDR2 FYNNEI. The V end lost 8 bases, the J end lost 3 bases, and 13 bases lay between the germline ends. The CDR3 DNA reads TGTGCCAGCGGCCGAGACAGCGACACTGAAGCTTTCTTT. It yields the protein CASGRDSDTEAFF.

The J gene is TRBJ1-2, the V gene TRBV6-5; 11 nucleotides line up with TRBD1. This CDR3 has 14 residues. The germline V gene encodes CDR1 MNHEY and CDR2 SVGAGI. The V gene end was trimmed by 5 bases and the J gene end by 4 bases; junction bases not matched to a gene: 3. The CDR3 nucleotides read TGTGCCAGCAGTCGGGGACAGGGGGTCTATGGCTACACCTTC. Protein: CASSRGQGVYGYTF.

The chain couples TRBV7-2 to TRBJ2-1, with D perhaps matching TRBD1 (6 bases). The V gene lost 4 bases and the J gene lost 1 base, with 11 bases spanning the gap. The CDR3 runs to 15 residues. Germline assignment: CDR1 SGHTA and CDR2 FQGNSA. The chain's CDR3 is CASSWAGASYNEQFF. Written as DNA, the CDR3 is TGTGCCAGCAGCTGGGCAGGGGCATCCTACAATGAGCAGTTCTTC.

V and J are TRBV6-1 and TRBJ1-3, with D possibly being TRBD1 (6 bases). V gave up 2 bases and J gave up 5 bases, with 7 bases separating them. This CDR3 spans 13 amino acids. The germline V gene encodes CDR1 MNHNS and CDR2 SASEGT. The CDR3 region has the DNA TGTGCCAGCAGTGAAACAGGGAGAAACACCATATATTTT. Amino acid sequence: CASSETGRNTIYF.

The chain combines TRBV7-2 with TRBJ1-3; maybe TRBD1 (5 bases). There are 15 residues in the CDR3. The V gene's germline CDR1 is SGHTA and CDR2 FQGNSA. The V gene lost 6 bases and the J gene lost 0 bases, with 12 bases spanning the gap. The CDR3 loop is CASRGDLSSGNTIYF. The CDR3 region has the DNA TGTGCCAGCAGAGGGGACTTGAGCTCTGGAAACACCATATATTTT.

The chain uses TRBV18 and TRBJ1-2; possibly TRBD1 for D (5 bases). With 3 bases removed from V and 4 bases from J, the gap between germline ends came to 15 bases. CDR1 and CDR2 (germline): KGHSH, LQKENI. The CDR3 loop spans 15 amino acids. The CDR3 reads CASSPGDASVYGYTF. The CDR3 DNA reads as TGTGCCAGCTCACCTGGGGACGCCTCGGTCTATGGCTACACCTTC.

This sequence joins TRBV5-1 and TRBJ2-5, with a tentative D call TRBD1 (5 bases). Germline V gives CDR1 SGHRS, CDR2 YFSETQ. The CDR3 is made up of 14 amino acids. V lost 2 bases to trimming and J lost 2 bases, with 10 bases between them. CDR3 nucleotide sequence: TGCGCCAGCAGCTTACGACAGAAACAAGAGACCCAGTACTTC. This codes for CASSLRQKQETQYF.

The chain couples TRBV5-1 to TRBJ2-4; 9 bases match TRBD1. The CDR3 has 17 residues. CDR1 and CDR2 (germline): SGHRS, YFSETQ. J gave up 7 bases and V 4 bases, and 15 bases lay outside the gene matches. As DNA, the CDR3 is TGCGCCAGCAGCCAAACAGGGGGCTTGTATTCTTCGAACATTCAGTACTTC. Translating it yields CASSQTGGLYSSNIQYF.

The rearrangement links TRBV5-4 to TRBJ2-4; D not certain. Germline values: CDR1 SGHNT, CDR2 YYREEE (reference sequence). Trimming cost V 0 bases and J 6 bases, with 10 bases left between them. The length of the CDR3 is 14 residues. The CDR3 sequence is CASSLEGQLNIQYF. The DNA of the CDR3 is TGTGCCAGCAGCTTGGAGGGTCAGTTAAACATTCAGTACTTC. Looking up the rest from reference TRBV5-4 and TRBJ2-4 gives the full variable domain: ETGVTQSPTHLIKTRGQQVTLRCSSQSGHNTVSWYQQALGQGPQFIFQYYREEENGRGNFPPRFSGLQFPNYSSELNVNALELDDSALYLCASSLEGQLNIQYFGAGTRLSVL.

This clone was seen just once. The chain links TRBV7-6 to TRBJ2-7; 7 bases map to TRBD1. Looked up from germline, CDR1 is SGHVS and CDR2 is FNYEAQ. Trimming removed 5 bases from V and 4 bases from J; junction bases left unmatched: 11. There are 15 residues in the CDR3. CDR3 loop: CASSARLRGRYEQYF. CDR3 sequence (DNA): TGTGCCAGCAGCGCCCGACTGAGGGGGCGGTACGAGCAGTACTTC.

J is TRBJ2-7 and V is TRBV27, with no clear D. Germline V gene sequence: CDR1 MNHEY, CDR2 SMNVEV (reference sequence). Trimming took 3 bases from V and 0 from J, leaving 9 bases between them. The CDR3 is 14 amino acids. CDR3 in DNA: TGTGCCAGCAGTTTCTCCAGGAACTCCTACGAGCAGTACTTC. Protein sequence: CASSFSRNSYEQYF.

The V and J genes are TRBV18 and TRBJ2-7; D gene ambiguous. From germline, CDR1 is KGHSH and CDR2 LQKENI. V was cut by 1 base and J by 2 bases, with 6 bases left in between. The CDR3 covers 13 residues. The chain's CDR3 is CASSPRQAYEQYF. In nucleotides, the CDR3 is TGTGCCAGCTCACCACGGCAGGCCTACGAGCAGTACTTC.

The chain recombines TRBV18 with TRBJ1-5, with 7 bases lining up with TRBD1. The CDR3 sequence is 14 residues long. V trimming: 4 bases; J trimming: 6 bases; junction bases outside the gene matches: 6. Per germline, CDR1 KGHSH and CDR2 LQKENI. In DNA, the CDR3 is TGTGCCAGCTCACTTAGGGGGCAAGGTCAGCCCCAGCATTTT. As protein: CASSLRGQGQPQHF.

V and J are TRBV29-1 and TRBJ2-1, with 9 positions matching TRBD2. With 3 bases clipped from V and 0 bases from J, the junction kept 6 bases outside the gene matches. Germline-derived CDR1 and CDR2 are SQVTM and ANQGSEA. This CDR3 spans 16 amino acids. The CDR3 coding sequence is TGCAGCGTTGAGGGTAGCGGGAGAAGCTCCTACAATGAGCAGTTCTTC. Amino acids: CSVEGSGRSSYNEQFF.

As DNA, the CDR3 is TGTGCCAGCAGTCCAGGACAGTCCGTCTCCTACAATGAGCAGTTCTTC. It encodes CASSPGQSVSYNEQFF. The V call is TRBV28, the J call TRBJ2-1, with D possibly TRBD1 on 6 matching bases. The germline gives CDR1 MDHEN, CDR2 SYDVKM. The CDR3 spans 16 residues. The V and J ends lost 5 bases and 0 bases respectively, with 14 bases between them.

This clone was observed once. This chain connects TRBV2 to TRBJ1-2; 7 bases are a match to TRBD1. The trim removed 2 bases at V and 3 bases at J, leaving 9 bases unmatched. Per germline, CDR1 SNHLY and CDR2 FYNNEI. This CDR3 is built from 16 residues. The CDR3 nucleotides read TGTGCCAGCAGTGAAAGAGACAGGGTAGTTCACTATGGCTACACCTTC. Its translation: CASSERDRVVHYGYTF.

The chain couples TRBV4-3 to TRBJ2-2, with D hard to call. Trimming left V 3 bases short and J 2 bases short, with 4 bases between. The germline gives CDR1 LGHNA, CDR2 YSLEER. CDR3 length: 13 residues. The DNA of the CDR3 is TGCGCCAGCAGCCACGAAAACACCGGGGAGCTGTTTTTT. The encoded protein is CASSHENTGELFF.

The J gene is TRBJ1-1, the V gene TRBV10-1; D gene uncertain. Germline V gives CDR1 WNHNN, CDR2 SYGVQD (reference sequence). The CDR3 covers 13 residues. The V gene lost 6 bases and the J gene lost 0 bases, with 8 bases spanning the gap. The CDR3 DNA reads TGCGCCAGCAGACAAAACATGAACACTGAAGCTTTCTTT. This sequence encodes CASRQNMNTEAFF.

This clone has just one count. This chain uses TRBV2 with TRBJ2-2, with TRBD2 matching over 7 bases. Germline V gives CDR1 SNHLY, CDR2 FYNNEI. Losses at the gene ends were 5 bases for V and 4 bases for J; bases not matched to a gene: 4. The CDR3 loop spans 14 amino acids. The CDR3 protein is CASSLAGFTGELFF. In DNA, the CDR3 is TGTGCCAGCAGTTTAGCGGGTTTCACCGGGGAGCTGTTTTTT.

The chain links TRBV28 to TRBJ2-7, with a possible D match to TRBD2 (6 bases). Trimming shortened V by 6 bases and J by 6 bases, and 18 bases separated the two germline ends. The CDR3 runs 14 residues. The germline gives CDR1 MDHEN, CDR2 SYDVKM. Here the CDR3 DNA reads TGTGCCAGCAGGGCCGGGGGTCTGCTTGGCGAGCAGTACTTC. This encodes CASRAGGLLGEQYF.

This chain uses TRBV28 with TRBJ2-2; D uncertain. CDR1 is MDHEN, CDR2 SYDVKM, per germline. This CDR3 has 17 residues. The V and J ends lost 4 bases and 4 bases respectively, with 19 bases between them. CDR3 loop: CASSSPASRSGTGELFF. Written as DNA, the CDR3 is TGTGCCAGCAGTTCCCCCGCCAGCCGTTCGGGCACCGGGGAGCTGTTTTTT.

This rearrangement joins TRBV7-2 to TRBJ1-2; TRBD1 aligns across 7 bases. The CDR3 is 13 residues long. Trimming took 2 bases from V and 8 from J; bases not matched to a gene: 5. CDR1 and CDR2 from the germline V gene are SGHTA and FQGNSA. CDR3 sequence: CASSLRGRFGYTF. CDR3 nucleotide sequence: TGTGCCAGCAGCTTAAGGGGGCGCTTCGGCTACACCTTC.